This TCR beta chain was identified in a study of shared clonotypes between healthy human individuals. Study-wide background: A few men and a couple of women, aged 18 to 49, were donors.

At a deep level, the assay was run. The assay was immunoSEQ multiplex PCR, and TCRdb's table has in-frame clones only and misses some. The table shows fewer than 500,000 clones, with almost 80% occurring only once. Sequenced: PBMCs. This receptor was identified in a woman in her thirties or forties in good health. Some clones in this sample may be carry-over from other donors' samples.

CDR3 bases: TGTGCCAGCAGCTCCTCCTCCGGGACAGCCTTAAACATTCAGTACTTC. Its translation: CASSSSSGTALNIQYF. The chain recombines TRBV5-5 with TRBJ2-4; 7 bases are shared with TRBD1. The CDR3 is 16 residues long. V lost 3 bases, J lost 6 bases, and 12 bases stayed unmatched. The V gene's germline CDR1 is SGHKS and CDR2 YYEKEE (reference sequence).